A single TCR beta chain is shown here with its context. Generated by immunoSEQ multiplex PCR, the TCRdb table keeps only in-frame clones and is missing some. The sample has about 2.4 million clones, more than 85% seen once. These data belong to a study of shared clonotypes between healthy human individuals. The ends were cut back, 3 bases at V and 0 bases at J, with 9 bases in the middle. This CDR3 has 15 amino acids. Germline-derived CDR1 and CDR2 are KGHSH and LQKENI. Material for sequencing was naive CD4+ T cells from PBMCs. Specified subset: CD45RA+ positively selected. The TCR was taken from a man between 18 and 35 years old in good health. Some clones in this sample may be carry-over from other donors' samples. The rearrangement joins TRBV18 to TRBJ1-3; tentatively, D is TRBD1 (5 bases). CDR3 amino acids: CASSPSGSSGNTIYF. The CDR3, as DNA: TGTGCCAGCTCACCCTCAGGGAGCTCTGGAAACACCATATATTTT.